This T cell receptor (beta chain) was sequenced in a study of vaccination effects on CD4 cells after COVID-19. Before sequencing took place, the ViraFEST assay used viral peptide pools to expand antigen-specific CD4+ T cells. Culture proceeded for 9 to 11 days, and CD4+ T cells were then isolated. Each person got two doses of an mRNA SARS-CoV-2 vaccine, BNT162b2 or mRNA-1273. Comment on this clone: The antigen is not known.

Some clones are missing from TCRdb's copy, which holds only in-frame ones; the method was immunoSEQ multiplex PCR. The sample includes 30,000 or so clones, approximately 71% of them seen just once. The starting material was CD4+ T cells from PBMCs cultured with HCoV-NL63 spike peptides, obtained after COVID-19 vaccination. The TCR was taken from a human donor who received a COVID-19 vaccine.

The CDR3, as DNA: TGCGCCAGCAGCTTGGTCGGCGGCTCTGGAAACACCATATATTTT. Translation: CASSLVGGSGNTIYF. V and J are TRBV5-1 and TRBJ1-3, with unresolved D. Looked up from germline, CDR1 is SGHRS and CDR2 is YFSETQ. V lost 0 bases and J lost 0, with 7 bases in between. The length of the CDR3 is 15 residues.